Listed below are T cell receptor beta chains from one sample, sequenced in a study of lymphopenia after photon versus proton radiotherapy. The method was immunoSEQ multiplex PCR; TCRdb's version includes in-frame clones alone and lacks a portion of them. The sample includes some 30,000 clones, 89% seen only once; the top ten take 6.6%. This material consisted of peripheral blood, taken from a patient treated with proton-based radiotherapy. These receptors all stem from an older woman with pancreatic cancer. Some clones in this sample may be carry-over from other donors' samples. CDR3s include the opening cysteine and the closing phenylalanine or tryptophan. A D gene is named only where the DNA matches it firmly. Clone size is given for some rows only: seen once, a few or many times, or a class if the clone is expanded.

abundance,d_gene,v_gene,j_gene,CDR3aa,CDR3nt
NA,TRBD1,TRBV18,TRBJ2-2,CASSPTGQGISGELFF,TGTGCCAGCTCACCTACGGGACAGGGGATATCCGGGGAGCTGTTTTTT
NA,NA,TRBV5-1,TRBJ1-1,CASSLGGRSNTEAFF,TGCGCCAGCAGCTTGGGAGGCAGATCGAACACTGAAGCTTTCTTT
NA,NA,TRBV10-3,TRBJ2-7,CAISLLEGAYEQYF,TGTGCCATCAGTCTCTTGGAGGGTGCCTACGAGCAGTACTTC
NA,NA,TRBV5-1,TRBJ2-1,CASSLAGAEQFF,TGCGCCAGCAGCTTGGCGGGGGCTGAGCAGTTCTTC
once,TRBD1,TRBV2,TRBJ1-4,CASSPTGTNEKLFF,TGTGCCAGCAGTCCGACAGGGACTAATGAAAAACTGTTTTTT
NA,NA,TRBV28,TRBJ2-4,CASRKPGLAKNIQYF,TGTGCCAGCAGAAAGCCCGGATTAGCCAAAAACATTCAGTACTTC
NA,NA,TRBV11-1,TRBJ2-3,CASSLVPGYTDTQYF,TGTGCCAGCAGCTTAGTTCCGGGGTACACAGATACGCAGTATTTT
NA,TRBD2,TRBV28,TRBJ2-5,CASSPLLIAGGVETQYF,TGTGCCAGCAGTCCCCTTTTGATAGCGGGAGGCGTAGAGACCCAGTACTTC
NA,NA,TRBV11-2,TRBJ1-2,CASSLGAVGGYTF,TGTGCCAGCAGCTTAGGGGCAGTGGGAGGCTACACCTTC
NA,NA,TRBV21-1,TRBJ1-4,CASSALVTGDRATNEKLFF,TGTGCCAGCAGCGCACTTGTGACAGGGGACCGTGCAACTAATGAAAAACTGTTTTTT
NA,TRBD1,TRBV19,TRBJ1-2,CATTKGQGNYGYTF,TGTGCCACTACGAAGGGACAGGGAAACTATGGCTACACCTTC
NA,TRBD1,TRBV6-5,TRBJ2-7,CASSYTPTGYTYEQYF,TGTGCCAGCAGTTACACCCCGACAGGGTACACCTACGAGCAGTACTTC
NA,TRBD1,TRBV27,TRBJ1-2,CASSLVPTGNYGYTF,TGTGCCAGCAGTTTAGTTCCGACAGGGAACTATGGCTACACCTTC
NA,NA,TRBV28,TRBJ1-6,CASSPYGGALYNSPLHF,TGTGCCAGCAGCCCCTATGGGGGGGCCCTCTATAATTCACCCCTCCACTTT
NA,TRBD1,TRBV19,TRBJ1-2,CASSGPGQGENYGYTF,TGTGCCAGTAGTGGTCCGGGACAGGGGGAGAACTATGGCTACACCTTC
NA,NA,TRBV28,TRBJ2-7,CASSFGSLGEQYF,TGTGCCAGCAGTTTTGGTAGTTTAGGCGAGCAGTACTTC
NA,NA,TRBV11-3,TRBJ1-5,CASSLGLGRGRGDQPQHF,TGTGCCAGCAGCTTAGGTTTGGGTAGGGGAAGAGGGGATCAGCCCCAGCATTTT
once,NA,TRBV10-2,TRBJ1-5,CASRTNVNQPQHF,TGCGCCAGCAGAACAAACGTCAATCAGCCCCAGCATTTT
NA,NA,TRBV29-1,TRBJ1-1,CSVESVTGHPSEAFF,TGCAGCGTTGAATCCGTGACGGGACACCCTTCTGAAGCTTTCTTT
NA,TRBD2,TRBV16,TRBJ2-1,CASSPAAGDPFF,TGTGCCAGCAGCCCAGCAGCGGGAGACCCGTTCTTC
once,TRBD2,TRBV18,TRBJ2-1,CASSPPNAGGPYNEQFF,TGTGCCAGCTCACCACCTAATGCGGGAGGGCCCTACAATGAGCAGTTCTTC
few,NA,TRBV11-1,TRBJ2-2,CASSLVSGIGELFF,TGTGCCAGCAGCTTAGTCTCCGGGATCGGGGAGCTGTTTTTT
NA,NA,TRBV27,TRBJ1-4,CASSLTWARGEKLFF,TGTGCCAGCAGTTTGACCTGGGCACGGGGTGAAAAACTGTTTTTT
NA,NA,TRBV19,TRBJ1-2,CASSIGLRGYTF,TGTGCCAGTAGTATAGGTTTACGAGGCTACACCTTC
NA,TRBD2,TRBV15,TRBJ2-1,CATSRPGLAGRNEQFF,TGTGCCACCAGCAGACCCGGACTAGCGGGAAGGAATGAGCAGTTCTTC
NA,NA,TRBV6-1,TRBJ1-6,CASNRERYNSPLHF,TGTGCCAGCAACAGGGAAAGATATAATTCACCCCTCCACTTT
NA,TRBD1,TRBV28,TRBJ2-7,CASSSDRVYEQYF,TGTGCCAGCAGCTCGGACAGGGTCTACGAGCAGTACTTC
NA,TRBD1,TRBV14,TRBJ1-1,CASSQDQNRGVWRGTEAFF,TGTGCCAGCAGCCAAGATCAAAACAGGGGTGTCTGGAGAGGCACTGAAGCTTTCTTT
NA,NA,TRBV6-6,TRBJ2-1,CASRGFNEQFF,TGTGCCAGCAGAGGGTTCAATGAGCAGTTCTTC
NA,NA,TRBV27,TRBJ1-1,CASSLGGALNTEAFF,TGTGCCAGCAGTTTAGGCGGTGCCCTGAACACTGAAGCTTTCTTT
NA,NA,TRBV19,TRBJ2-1,CASSPPLSADYNEQFF,TGTGCCAGTAGTCCCCCCCTCTCCGCCGACTACAATGAGCAGTTCTTC
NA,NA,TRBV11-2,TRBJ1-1,CAGSQSDVEAFF,TGTGCCGGCAGCCAATCAGACGTAGAAGCTTTCTTT
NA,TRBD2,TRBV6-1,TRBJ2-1,CASSSGSANYNEQFF,TGTGCCAGCAGTAGCGGGAGTGCCAACTACAATGAGCAGTTCTTC
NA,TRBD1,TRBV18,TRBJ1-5,CASSPGSGTGGNQPQHF,TGTGCCAGCTCACCAGGTTCAGGGACAGGGGGCAATCAGCCCCAGCATTTT
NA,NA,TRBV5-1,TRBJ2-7,CASSLALLGEQYF,TGCGCCAGCAGCTTGGCCCTTCTGGGGGAGCAGTACTTC
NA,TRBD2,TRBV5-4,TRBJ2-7,CASSLGVAGPYEQYF,TGTGCCAGCAGCTTGGGGGTAGCGGGCCCCTACGAGCAGTACTTC
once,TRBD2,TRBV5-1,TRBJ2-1,CASGPTGLAGRNEQFF,TGCGCCAGCGGCCCCACGGGACTAGCGGGAAGGAATGAGCAGTTCTTC
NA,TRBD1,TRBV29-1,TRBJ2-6,CSAGPGTGDSGANVLTF,TGCAGCGCCGGACCCGGGACAGGAGATTCTGGGGCCAACGTCCTGACTTTC
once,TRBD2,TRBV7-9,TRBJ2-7,CASSFTSASGSMNEQYF,TGTGCCAGCAGCTTTACCTCCGCTAGCGGGAGTATGAACGAGCAGTACTTC
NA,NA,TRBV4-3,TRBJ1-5,CASSQDGRQPQHF,TGCGCCAGCAGCCAAGATGGGCGTCAGCCCCAGCATTTT
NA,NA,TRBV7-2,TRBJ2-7,CASSLATVSYEQYF,TGTGCCAGCAGCTTAGCGACTGTCTCCTACGAGCAGTACTTC
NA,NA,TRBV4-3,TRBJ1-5,CASSQGFGQPQHF,TGCGCCAGCAGCCAAGGGTTCGGTCAGCCCCAGCATTTT